These 22 T cell receptor beta chains were sequenced from one sample in a study of T cell responses to AZD1222 COVID-19 vaccine. Here immunoSEQ multiplex PCR was the method, and the copy in TCRdb shows in-frame clones only, minus some. The profile shows tens of thousands of clones, 80% to 90% of them singletons. Sample: peripheral blood, taken 28 days after the second AZD1222 dose. Receptors originate from an adult who received the AZD1222 COVID-19 vaccine.

The chain combines TRBV19 with TRBJ2-1; TRBD2 agrees at 12 bases. This CDR3 spans 16 amino acids. Germline CDR1 LNHDA, CDR2 SQIVND (reference sequence). J lost 2 bases, V lost 4 bases, and 3 bases had no gene match. CDR3 sequence (DNA): TGTGCCAGTAGTACCCGACTAGCGGGGGCCTACAATGAGCAGTTCTTC. Translation gives CASSTRLAGAYNEQFF.

The chain's CDR3 is CASRPGTANTEAFF. The CDR3 nucleotides read TGTGCCAGCAGGCCCGGGACAGCAAACACTGAAGCTTTCTTT. The V gene is TRBV28, the J gene TRBJ1-1; 7 bases are a match to TRBD1. Per germline, CDR1 MDHEN and CDR2 SYDVKM. The junction had 6 bases not matched to a gene; V was cut back by 6 bases and J by 2 bases. The CDR3 has 14 residues.

This sequence joins TRBV10-2 and TRBJ2-1, with 7 bases identical to TRBD1. Germline CDR1 WSHSY, CDR2 SAAADI. Trimming cost V 6 bases and J 1 base; bases outside gene matches: 3. The CDR3 has 14 residues. For the CDR3, the DNA is TGCGCCAGCAGGTCGACAGGGTCCTACAATGAGCAGTTCTTC. Translating gives CASRSTGSYNEQFF.

The chain joins TRBV11-2 to TRBJ2-7, with D uncertain. V shed 4 bases and J shed 2 bases, with 3 bases lying between them. This CDR3 comprises 11 residues. Germline V gene sequence: CDR1 SGHAT, CDR2 FQNNGV. CDR3 sequence (DNA): TGTGCCAGCAGCTATACCTACGAGCAGTACTTC. Its translation: CASSYTYEQYF.

This rearrangement joins TRBV5-4 to TRBJ2-3; D is unclear. V lost 2 bases and J lost 1, with 8 bases in between. CDR1 is SGHNT, CDR2 YYREEE, per germline (reference sequence). The CDR3 consists of 14 residues. CDR3 in DNA: TGTGCCAGCAGCTTAGGGTCGGGCACAGATACGCAGTATTTT. Translated, it gives CASSLGSGTDTQYF.

V usage is TRBV5-1 and J usage is TRBJ2-1, with TRBD1 matching over 7 bases. CDR1 is SGHRS, CDR2 YFSETQ, per germline. The junction had 9 bases not matched to a gene; V was cut back by 4 bases and J by 2 bases. The CDR3 extends over 16 amino acids. CDR3 sequence reads: CASSLTGQVPYNEQFF. DNA for the CDR3: TGCGCCAGCAGCCTGACAGGGCAGGTCCCCTACAATGAGCAGTTCTTC.

The rearrangement uses TRBV6-5 and TRBJ1-6, with 7 nucleotides matching TRBD1. The length of the CDR3 is 15 residues. Germline values: CDR1 MNHEY, CDR2 SVGAGI. V was pared by 2 bases and J by 6 bases, with 4 bases of the junction left unmatched. CDR3 nucleotides: TGTGCCAGCAGTTACCTGGCAGGGGGTAATTCACCCCTCCACTTT. Translation: CASSYLAGGNSPLHF.

DNA for the CDR3: TGTGCCAGCAGCTTAAATCAACTAGTCAATACGCAGTATTTT. It encodes CASSLNQLVNTQYF. The chain carries TRBV7-2 and TRBJ2-3; D is possibly TRBD2 (5 bases). In germline, CDR1 is SGHTA, CDR2 FQGNSA. With 2 bases removed from V and 7 bases from J, the gap between germline ends came to 13 bases. The CDR3 spans 14 residues.

This clone came up a few times. The CDR3 DNA reads as TGTGCCAGCAGCCTCAATTCGGCGGCTGAAGCTTTCTTT. It specifies CASSLNSAAEAFF. V and J are TRBV7-3 and TRBJ1-1, with D hard to call. CDR1 is SGHTA, CDR2 FQGTGA, per germline. V was trimmed by 5 bases and J by 6 bases, leaving 13 bases between them. This CDR3 region has 13 residues.

This clone was found once. The V gene is TRBV23-1, the J gene TRBJ1-2; 12 bases align to TRBD1. TRBV23-1 is an ORF for which the function is uncertain. The CDR3 runs to 22 residues. V lost 2 bases and J lost 4; bases outside the gene matches: 23. CDR3 bases: TGCGCCAGCAGTCAAGCGGAACCCAGAAATGGGACAGGGGGCCCCCCCCTCTATGGCTACACCTTC. This translates into CASSQAEPRNGTGGPPLYGYTF.

The chain employs TRBV2 and TRBJ2-7, with a possible D match to TRBD2 (6 bases). V lost 5 bases and J 3 bases, leaving 14 bases between the germline ends. Looked up from germline, CDR1 is SNHLY and CDR2 is FYNNEI. The CDR3 length is 14 residues. CDR3 loop: CASSPSALFYEQYF. CDR3 nucleotide sequence: TGTGCCAGCAGTCCTAGCGCGCTTTTCTACGAGCAGTACTTC.

CDR3 DNA sequence: TGTGCCAGCAGTCCTGGCGTCAGGGAGAATTCACCCCTCCACTTT. Encoded protein: CASSPGVRENSPLHF. The chain couples TRBV27 to TRBJ1-6, with a tentative D call TRBD1 (5 bases). Germline-derived CDR1 and CDR2 are MNHEY and SMNVEV (reference sequence). Trimming removed 5 bases at V and 7 bases at J, with 15 bases between. The CDR3 consists of 15 residues.

The sample holds one count of this clone. The rearrangement links TRBV2 to TRBJ2-7; 16 bases fit TRBD2. The V gene end was trimmed by 6 bases and the J gene end by 4 bases; junction bases not matched to a gene: 9. Looked up from germline, CDR1 is SNHLY and CDR2 is FYNNEI. The CDR3 is 17 amino acids. The CDR3 nucleotides are TGTGCCAGCAGGGATACGGGACTAGCGGGAGGGGTGTACGAGCAGTACTTC. Amino acid sequence: CASRDTGLAGGVYEQYF.

This clone is classed as medium-sized. The junction and the germline gene differ at one end; a read error may be behind it. The chain carries TRBV7-7 and TRBJ2-5; 12 nucleotides match TRBD2. Germline CDR1 reads SSHAT; CDR2 reads FNYEAQ (reference sequence). The CDR3 totals 18 residues. The CDR3 DNA sequence: TGTGCTAGCAGCTTAGGACCGGCCGGGGGACTAGCGGGAGAGACCCAGTACTTC. Translation gives CASSLGPAGGLAGETQYF.

CDR3 nucleotides: TGCGCCAGCAGCCAAGGCCCCCTGGGGGGGAACACTGAAGCTTTCTTT. This gives the protein CASSQGPLGGNTEAFF. The chain is built from TRBV4-1 and TRBJ1-1; perhaps TRBD1 as D (5 bases). V gave up 1 base and J gave up 1 base, with 13 bases separating them. CDR3 size: 16 residues. Germline CDR1 MGHRA, CDR2 YSYEKL.

The J gene is TRBJ2-3, the V gene TRBV19, with TRBD2 as a possible D gene (7 bases). The germline V and J ends were trimmed by 6 bases and 4 bases, with 14 bases remaining between them. Germline CDR1 and CDR2: LNHDA and SQIVND (reference sequence). The CDR3 covers 14 residues. The CDR3 DNA is TGTGCCAGTAGGCCCCCGGGGGGCGCAGATACGCAGTATTTT. It specifies CASRPPGGADTQYF.

The gene calls are TRBV3-1 (or the pseudogene TRBV3-2) and TRBJ2-2; D perhaps matches TRBD2 (5 bases). Germline CDR1 LGHDT, CDR2 YNNKEL (reference sequence). This CDR3 spans 14 amino acids. Trimming took off 1 base at V and 6 bases at J, with 9 bases between the two ends. The CDR3 protein is CASSQVAGAGELFF. The CDR3 nucleotides read TGTGCCAGCAGCCAAGTGGCCGGGGCCGGGGAGCTGTTTTTT.

The rearrangement uses TRBV12-5 and TRBJ1-2; D remains unclear. Germline V gene sequence: CDR1 LGHNT, CDR2 FRNRAP. V lost 1 base to trimming and J lost 4 bases, with 16 bases between them. CDR3 length: 16 residues. This CDR3 reads CASGLASGTSGYGYTF. CDR3 DNA: TGTGCTAGTGGTTTGGCCTCAGGAACCTCCGGCTATGGCTACACCTTC.

This clone was recorded only once. This chain joins TRBV28 and TRBJ2-1, with 8 nucleotides matching TRBD2. Germline CDR1 and CDR2: MDHEN and SYDVKM. The CDR3 extends over 19 amino acids. After removal of 5 bases from V and 2 bases from J, the junction contained 17 bases not matched to a gene. The CDR3 DNA is TGTGCCAGCAGTCCTACTACGGTCCGACTAGCGAAAACCTACAATGAGCAGTTCTTC. Protein sequence: CASSPTTVRLAKTYNEQFF.

The table lists this clone with a count of one. The chain links TRBV28 to TRBJ2-2, with TRBD2 matching over 15 bases. CDR1 is MDHEN, CDR2 SYDVKM, per germline. V lost 10 bases and J lost 7; bases outside the gene matches: 13. The CDR3 sequence is 17 residues long. For the CDR3, the DNA is TGTGCCACCCCCCTTGGGACTAGCGGGAGGAGGGGCGGGGAGCTGTTTTTT. Protein: CATPLGTSGRRGGELFF.

This rearrangement joins TRBV19 to TRBJ2-1; 12 bases align to TRBD2. The CDR3 is made up of 15 amino acids. Germline loops: CDR1 LNHDA, CDR2 SQIVND (reference sequence). J gave up 7 bases and V 8 bases, and 9 bases lay outside the gene matches. The CDR3 loop is CASCRGTSGPNEQFF. In DNA, the CDR3 is TGTGCCAGTTGCCGCGGGACTAGCGGGCCTAATGAGCAGTTCTTC.

The chain carries TRBV4-2 and TRBJ2-1, with D unclear. The ends were cut back, 0 bases at V and 5 bases at J, with 17 bases in the middle. Germline V gives CDR1 LGHNA, CDR2 YNFKEQ. The CDR3 is 17 amino acids. Here the CDR3 reads CASSQDLSVRGNNEQFF. Here the CDR3 DNA reads TGTGCCAGCAGCCAAGATCTCTCCGTCCGTGGGAACAATGAGCAGTTCTTC.